Each of the 9 T cell receptor beta chains below was sequenced from the same sample in a study of blood T cell repertoires in COVID-19. Data came from immunoSEQ multiplex PCR; TCRdb stores just in-frame clones and leaves some out. The sample consists of over 70,000 clones, roughly 88% of them appearing once. Sequencing was carried out using peripheral blood. Receptors were obtained from a woman of 80 years or more with acute or convalescent COVID-19.

The chain links TRBV2 to TRBJ2-3, with TRBD2 identical over 8 bases. V gave up 2 bases and J gave up 3 bases; unmatched junction bases: 4. This CDR3 region has 15 residues. Germline CDR1 and CDR2: SNHLY and FYNNEI. Written as DNA, the CDR3 is TGTGCCAGCAGTGAACAGCGGGGGAAGACAGATACGCAGTATTTT. It yields the protein CASSEQRGKTDTQYF.

V gene TRBV14 combines with J gene TRBJ1-1, with a possible D match to TRBD1 (5 bases). The V gene lost 1 base and the J gene lost 1 base, with 13 bases spanning the gap. The CDR3 is made up of 16 amino acids. Germline V gives CDR1 SGHDN, CDR2 FVKESK. CDR3 coding DNA: TGTGCCAGCAGCCAAGCTGAGACAGTTCCGAACACTGAAGCTTTCTTT. As protein: CASSQAETVPNTEAFF.

This clone was observed a handful of times. The CDR3 sequence is CASRVEAGTDTQYF. CDR3 DNA sequence: TGTGCCAGCAGGGTCGAGGCGGGCACAGATACGCAGTATTTT. The gene calls are TRBV2 and TRBJ2-3; D gene ambiguous. Trimming removed 6 bases from V and 1 base from J, with 11 bases in between. The CDR3 extends over 14 amino acids. The germline CDR1 and CDR2 sequences are SNHLY and FYNNEI.

The gene calls are TRBV5-1 and TRBJ2-3, with 10 nucleotides matching TRBD1. The CDR3 is 16 amino acids. Trimming took 5 bases from V and 1 from J; bases not matched to a gene: 7. Germline loops: CDR1 SGHRS, CDR2 YFSETQ. The CDR3 DNA reads as TGCGCCAGCAGGGTCGACAGGGGGCAGGGCACAGATACGCAGTATTTT. The encoded protein is CASRVDRGQGTDTQYF. The variable domain in full, with the rest retrieved from reference TRBV5-1 and TRBJ2-3, is KAGVTQTPRYLIKTRGQQVTLSCSPISGHRSVSWYQQTPGQGLQFLFEYFSETQRNKGNFPGRFSGRQFSNSRSEMNVSTLELGDSALYLCASRVDRGQGTDTQYFGPGTRLTVL.

The chain links TRBV18 to TRBJ2-6, with D maybe TRBD1 (5 bases). The germline V and J ends were trimmed by 2 bases and 0 bases, with 8 bases remaining between them. Germline V gives CDR1 KGHSH, CDR2 LQKENI. This CDR3 has 16 residues. CDR3 DNA: TGTGCCAGCTCACCAATGACAGTCTCTGGGGCCAACGTCCTGACTTTC. This codes for CASSPMTVSGANVLTF.

The sample holds one count of this clone. The V and J genes are TRBV5-1 and TRBJ1-2; a weak D match, TRBD1 (5 bases). The CDR3 covers 15 residues. Trimming left V 2 bases short and J 8 bases short, with 19 bases between. Germline loops: CDR1 SGHRS, CDR2 YFSETQ. The CDR3 DNA reads TGCGCCAGCAGCTTAAACCTACCCCGACAGAGGGGCTACACCTTC. Its translation is CASSLNLPRQRGYTF.

This sequence joins TRBV5-4 and TRBJ1-1; 7 nucleotides line up with TRBD1. Per germline, CDR1 SGHNT and CDR2 YYREEE (reference sequence). V lost 4 bases to trimming and J lost 1 base; unmatched junction nucleotides: 7. CDR3 length: 15 amino acids. The DNA of the CDR3 is TGTGCCAGCAGCGAAACAGGGGAGTGGAACACTGAAGCTTTCTTT. This sequence encodes CASSETGEWNTEAFF.

V and J are TRBV29-1 and TRBJ1-4; 10 positions agree with TRBD1. V gave up 7 bases and J gave up 2 bases; unmatched junction bases: 13. Germline CDR1 is SQVTM and CDR2 is ANQGSEA. The CDR3 totals 17 residues. The CDR3 DNA reads as TGCAGCGCTCGGTCTCCGGGACAGGGGTGGACTAATGAAAAACTGTTTTTT. Translating gives CSARSPGQGWTNEKLFF.

This chain connects TRBV2 to TRBJ1-6, with 9 bases that match TRBD1. The CDR3 runs 14 residues. The V gene end was trimmed by 6 bases and the J gene end by 9 bases; junction bases not matched to a gene: 6. The V gene's germline CDR1 is SNHLY and CDR2 FYNNEI. The CDR3 spells CASRGTGIGSPLHF. CDR3 nucleotide sequence: TGTGCCAGCAGAGGGACAGGGATAGGTTCACCCCTCCACTTT.